These 27 T cell receptor beta chains share one sample of origin, sequenced in a study of shared clonotypes between healthy human individuals. Assay used: immunoSEQ multiplex PCR; TCRdb lists only in-frame clones, some missing. The repertoire includes around 2.1 million clones, approximately 94% of them detected once, and roughly 0.13% sits in the top ten. Sample: naive CD4+ T cells sorted from blood. As to subset: CD45RA+ positively selected. The receptors stem from a young man in good health.

On this clone itself: In the same sample, other DNA sequences code for this CDR3. The gene calls are TRBV30 and TRBJ2-7; D is undetermined. The germline V gene has CDR1 GTSNPN and CDR2 SVGIG (reference sequence). CDR3 size: 12 residues. The V gene lost 1 base and the J gene lost 2 bases, with 6 bases spanning the gap. The CDR3 spells CAWSGRAYEQYF. The CDR3 DNA sequence: TGTGCCTGGAGTGGTCGGGCCTACGAGCAGTACTTC.

The rearrangement uses TRBV7-9 and TRBJ1-4, with no clear D. CDR1 and CDR2 from the germline V gene are SEHNR and FQNEAQ (reference sequence). Trimming stripped 3 bases from V and 8 bases from J, with 7 bases between. This CDR3 is 12 amino acids long. The CDR3 bases are TGTGCCAGCAGCTTTGAGACCGAAAAACTGTTTTTT. Translation gives CASSFETEKLFF.

CDR3 region: CASSLEARGRGYGYTF. The DNA for the CDR3 is TGTGCCAGCAGCTTAGAGGCGAGGGGGCGCGGATATGGCTACACCTTC. The V and J genes are TRBV11-2 and TRBJ1-2; 7 bases agree with TRBD1. With V trimmed by 0 bases and J by 5 bases, 9 bases remained unmatched. This CDR3 is built from 16 residues. Germline V lookup: CDR1 SGHAT, CDR2 FQNNGV. Combining the CDR3 with reference TRBV11-2 and TRBJ1-2 gives the whole variable domain EAGVAQSPRYKIIEKRQSVAFWCNPISGHATLYWYQQILGQGPKLLIQFQNNGVVDDSQLPKDRFSAERLKGVDSTLKIQPAKLEDSAVYLCASSLEARGRGYGYTFGSGTRLTVV.

This clone was recorded only once. This sequence joins TRBV30 and TRBJ1-1; D remains unclear. The V gene lost 2 bases and the J gene lost 11 bases, with 24 bases spanning the gap. The CDR3 runs to 15 residues. Looked up from germline, CDR1 is GTSNPN and CDR2 is SVGIG (reference sequence). CDR3 coding DNA: TGTGCCTGGAGTTCGCCGGCCCGCGGCGGGGTTGAGGCTTTCTTT. Translating gives CAWSSPARGGVEAFF.

The chain uses TRBV10-3 and TRBJ2-1, with D unresolved. Deletions cut 4 bases from V and 8 bases from J, with 6 bases between. The germline V gene encodes CDR1 ENHRY and CDR2 SYGVKD. The CDR3 is 11 residues long. DNA of the CDR3: TGTGCCATCAGTGCAGTCGATGAGCAGTTCTTC. It specifies CAISAVDEQFF.

This chain connects TRBV6-1 to TRBJ2-2; no reliable D call. The V gene lost 7 bases and the J gene lost 0 bases, with 9 bases spanning the gap. The CDR3 has 14 residues. Germline-derived CDR1 and CDR2 are MNHNS and SASEGT. The CDR3 sequence is CASMLAANTGELFF. CDR3 DNA sequence: TGTGCCAGCATGTTGGCCGCGAACACCGGGGAGCTGTTTTTT.

The V call is TRBV5-6, the J call TRBJ2-7, with TRBD2 matching 10 bases. J lost 0 bases, V lost 0 bases, and 6 bases had no gene match. The CDR3 is 17 amino acids. CDR1 is SGHDT and CDR2 is YYEEEE in the germline V gene. CDR3 residues: CASSLDVAGGLSYEQYF. CDR3 sequence (DNA): TGTGCCAGCAGCTTGGATGTAGCGGGAGGCCTCTCCTACGAGCAGTACTTC.

The chain has TRBV11-3 and TRBJ2-3, with 7 nucleotides matching TRBD1. CDR3 length: 14 residues. Germline trimming cut 5 bases from V and 6 bases from J; bases unmatched to any gene: 8. Germline loops: CDR1 SGHNT, CDR2 YENEEA. The CDR3 is CASSPNRGGDTQYF. The CDR3 nucleotides are TGTGCCAGCAGCCCGAACAGGGGCGGGGATACGCAGTATTTT.

This clone was counted only a few times. This chain joins TRBV5-1 and TRBJ1-1, with unresolved D. The CDR3 runs to 14 residues. The V and J ends lost 0 bases and 0 bases respectively, with 6 bases between them. The germline gives CDR1 SGHRS, CDR2 YFSETQ. CDR3 nucleotide sequence: TGCGCCAGCAGCTTGGCCGCCATGAACACTGAAGCTTTCTTT. Its protein product is CASSLAAMNTEAFF. Full variable domain (outside the CDR3, taken from reference TRBV5-1 and TRBJ1-1): KAGVTQTPRYLIKTRGQQVTLSCSPISGHRSVSWYQQTPGQGLQFLFEYFSETQRNKGNFPGRFSGRQFSNSRSEMNVSTLELGDSALYLCASSLAAMNTEAFFGQGTRLTVV.

CDR3 sequence reads: CASSFFSGQVQYF. The DNA of the CDR3 is TGTGCCAGCAGCTTCTTCTCCGGACAGGTCCAGTACTTC. This chain joins TRBV7-2 and TRBJ2-7; TRBD1 matches at 7 bases. Looked up from germline, CDR1 is SGHTA and CDR2 is FQGNSA. The V segment lost 3 bases and the J segment 10 bases; nucleotides outside the gene matches: 9. This CDR3 comprises 13 residues.

J is TRBJ1-2 and V is TRBV29-1, with a tentative D call TRBD1 (5 bases). Trimming stripped 3 bases from V and 6 bases from J, with 14 bases between. This CDR3 is 13 amino acids long. Germline CDR1 SQVTM, CDR2 ANQGSEA. CDR3 nucleotide sequence: TGCAGCGTTGACCCCCAGGGAGACAATGGCTACACCTTC. This encodes CSVDPQGDNGYTF.

The chain couples TRBV6-6 to TRBJ1-3, with TRBD1 as a possible D gene (6 bases). There are 15 residues in the CDR3. Germline V gene lookup returns CDR1 MNHNY and CDR2 SVGAGI (reference sequence). Trimming left V 8 bases short and J 8 bases short, with 22 bases between. CDR3 sequence reads: CASSRVGGQEHTIYF. The CDR3 nucleotides are TGTGCCAGCTCTCGAGTAGGGGGGCAGGAGCACACCATATATTTT.

A note on this clone: Other DNA variants within this sample encode the same CDR3. This chain uses TRBV5-1 with TRBJ1-6; the D gene is possibly TRBD1 (5 bases). The germline V gene has CDR1 SGHRS and CDR2 YFSETQ. CDR3 length equals 13 residues. Trimming pared 0 bases from V and 7 bases from J, leaving 5 bases between. DNA for the CDR3: TGCGCCAGCAGCTTGGAGGGGAATTCACCCCTCCACTTT. It encodes CASSLEGNSPLHF.

The rearrangement joins TRBV4-1 to TRBJ2-7, with 8 bases lining up with TRBD2. Per germline, CDR1 MGHRA and CDR2 YSYEKL. This CDR3 is built from 16 residues. The trim removed 6 bases at V and 3 bases at J, leaving 13 bases unmatched. Here the CDR3 DNA reads TGCGCCAGCAGACCCAATACCGGGACTAGTTTCTACGAGCAGTACTTC. This codes for CASRPNTGTSFYEQYF.

V gene TRBV28 combines with J gene TRBJ2-7; D perhaps matches TRBD1 (6 bases). The CDR3 contains 14 residues. Trimming shortened V by 6 bases and J by 6 bases, and 18 bases separated the two germline ends. The germline gives CDR1 MDHEN, CDR2 SYDVKM. The CDR3 DNA reads TGTGCCAGCAGGGGGCAGGGGAATTCGTTCGAGCAGTACTTC. It specifies CASRGQGNSFEQYF.

This chain uses TRBV6-6 with TRBJ1-2; 7 nucleotides agree with TRBD1. Germline V gene sequence: CDR1 MNHNY, CDR2 SVGAGI (reference sequence). V lost 6 bases, J lost 4 bases, and 2 bases stayed unmatched. CDR3 size: 12 residues. This CDR3 reads CASSGQVYGYTF. The CDR3 DNA follows: TGTGCCAGCAGCGGACAGGTCTATGGCTACACCTTC.

The chain is built from TRBV5-1 and TRBJ2-2, with a tentative D call TRBD1 (7 bases). Trimming took off 0 bases at V and 2 bases at J, with 14 bases between the two ends. CDR3 length: 17 residues. From germline, CDR1 is SGHRS and CDR2 YFSETQ. CDR3 sequence (DNA): TGCGCCAGCAGCTTGGGACCTGGAGGGGGCAACACCGGGGAGCTGTTTTTT. Translated: CASSLGPGGGNTGELFF.

V gene TRBV18 combines with J gene TRBJ1-1; weak D call: TRBD1 (6 bases). This CDR3 is built from 16 residues. Germline CDR1 is KGHSH and CDR2 is LQKENI. V was trimmed by 6 bases and J by 0 bases, leaving 17 bases between them. The CDR3 coding sequence is TGTGCCAGCTCCCTCAGGGAGGGGGGGGTGAACACTGAAGCTTTCTTT. It codes for CASSLREGGVNTEAFF.

This clone was seen more than once but under ten times. Other nucleotide sequences in the sample specify the same CDR3. The chain couples TRBV18 to TRBJ1-1; D is unclear. V was trimmed by 0 bases and J by 1 base, leaving 3 bases between them. Germline V gene data show CDR1 as KGHSH and CDR2 as LQKENI. The CDR3 has 13 amino acids. CDR3 protein: CASSPPGNTEAFF. CDR3 coding DNA: TGTGCCAGCTCACCACCAGGGAACACTGAAGCTTTCTTT.

This rearrangement joins TRBV30 to TRBJ2-7; D not certain. V lost 0 bases and J lost 3, with 9 bases in between. Germline values: CDR1 GTSNPN, CDR2 SVGIG (reference sequence). The CDR3 runs to 13 residues. Here the CDR3 reads CAWSVSTIYEQYF. CDR3 DNA: TGTGCCTGGAGTGTATCCACTATCTACGAGCAGTACTTC.

V usage is TRBV11-3 and J usage is TRBJ2-2; 8 bases fit TRBD1. The CDR3 contains 14 residues. CDR1 and CDR2 (germline): SGHNT, YENEEA. Trimming took 5 bases from V and 3 from J; bases not matched to a gene: 2. Here the CDR3 reads CASSADRDTGELFF. Written as DNA, the CDR3 is TGTGCCAGCAGCGCGGACAGGGACACCGGGGAGCTGTTTTTT.

The chain is built from TRBV4-1 and TRBJ1-2; unclear D gene. V lost 0 bases to trimming and J lost 8 bases, with 16 bases between them. The length of the CDR3 is 15 residues. From germline, CDR1 is MGHRA and CDR2 YSYEKL. The CDR3 DNA reads as TGCGCCAGCAGCCAAGACCCGAACAGACCCGCCGGCTACACCTTC. Its translation is CASSQDPNRPAGYTF.

DNA for the CDR3: TGTGCCTGGAGTGCACGTCGCAGAGATCGTAACTATGGCTACACCTTC. This translates into CAWSARRRDRNYGYTF. The chain is built from TRBV30 and TRBJ1-2; no clear D gene. CDR1 and CDR2 from the germline V gene are GTSNPN and SVGIG (reference sequence). The CDR3 covers 16 residues. V was clipped by 1 base and J by 1 base, with 16 bases between them.

The count of this clone is one. This same CDR3 is encoded by further DNA sequences in the sample. The chain has TRBV2 and TRBJ2-3; tentatively, D is TRBD2 (5 bases). CDR1 is SNHLY and CDR2 is FYNNEI in the germline V gene. The CDR3 runs 13 residues. Trimming pared 9 bases from V and 0 bases from J, leaving 10 bases between. Here the CDR3 DNA reads TGTGCCAGTACTAGGGTCAGCACAGATACGCAGTATTTT. Its translation: CASTRVSTDTQYF.

The rearrangement joins TRBV10-1 to TRBJ2-1, with 12 bases lining up with TRBD2. The CDR3 is made up of 15 amino acids. Germline CDR1 WNHNN, CDR2 SYGVQD (reference sequence). The V gene end was trimmed by 6 bases and the J gene end by 2 bases; junction bases not matched to a gene: 2. The CDR3 region has the DNA TGCGCCAGCAGCCCTAGCGGGGGGGCCTACAATGAGCAGTTCTTC. Translated, it gives CASSPSGGAYNEQFF.

This chain connects TRBV28 to TRBJ1-1; D is possibly TRBD1 (5 bases). Germline CDR1 MDHEN, CDR2 SYDVKM. The CDR3 runs to 12 residues. CDR3 bases: TGTGCTACGGAGGGGCCGAACACTGAAGCTTTCTTT. Residues: CATEGPNTEAFF.

The chain couples TRBV19 to TRBJ2-7; 8 nucleotides match TRBD2. The germline gives CDR1 LNHDA, CDR2 SQIVND (reference sequence). V lost 4 bases, J lost 3 bases, and 8 bases stayed unmatched. The CDR3 runs 15 residues. CDR3 loop: CASSKKAGDLYEQYF. The CDR3 DNA sequence: TGTGCCAGTAGTAAAAAAGCGGGAGACCTCTACGAGCAGTACTTC.